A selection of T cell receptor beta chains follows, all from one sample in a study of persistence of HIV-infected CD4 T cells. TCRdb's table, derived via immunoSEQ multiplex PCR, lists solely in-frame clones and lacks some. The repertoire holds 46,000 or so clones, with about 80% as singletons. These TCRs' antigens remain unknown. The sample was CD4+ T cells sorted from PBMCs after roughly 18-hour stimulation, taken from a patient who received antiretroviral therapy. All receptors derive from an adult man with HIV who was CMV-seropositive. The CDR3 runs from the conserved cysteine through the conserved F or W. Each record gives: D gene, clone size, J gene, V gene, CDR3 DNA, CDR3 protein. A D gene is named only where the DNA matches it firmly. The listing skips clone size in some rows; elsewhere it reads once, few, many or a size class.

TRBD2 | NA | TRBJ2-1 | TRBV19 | TGTGCCAGTAGTATGCGGGGAGGCGGGAGCGGCTACAATGAGCAGTTCTTC | CASSMRGGGSGYNEQFF
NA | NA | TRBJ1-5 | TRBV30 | TGTGCCTGGAGTGCGAGGGCCGGGGGGCCCCAGCATTTT | CAWSARAGGPQHF
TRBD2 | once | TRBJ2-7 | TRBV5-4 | TGTGCCAGCAGCTTGGAACTAGCGGGCGAGCAGTACTTC | CASSLELAGEQYF
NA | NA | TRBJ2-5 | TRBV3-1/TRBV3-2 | TGTGCCAGCAGCCGCTTATTCGATGGGGACCAGTACTTC | CASSRLFDGDQYF
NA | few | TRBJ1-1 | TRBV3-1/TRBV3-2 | TGTGCCAGCAGCCACTTGGGGGCGGAAGCTTTCTTT | CASSHLGAEAFF
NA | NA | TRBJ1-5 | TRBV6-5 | TGTGCCAGCAGCGACTCGGGCGGGGGTCAGCCCCAGCATTTT | CASSDSGGGQPQHF
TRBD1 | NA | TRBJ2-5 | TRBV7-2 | TGTGCCAGCAGCAAAGACAGGGGGGCAGAGACCCAGTACTTC | CASSKDRGAETQYF
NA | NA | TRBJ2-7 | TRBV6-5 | TGTGCCAGCAGTTTCCGGACAGCCGTGGGCGAGCAGTACTTC | CASSFRTAVGEQYF
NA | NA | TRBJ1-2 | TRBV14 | TGTGCCAGCAGCCCCCGCTTTGGGTCCGAGGGCTACACCTTC | CASSPRFGSEGYTF
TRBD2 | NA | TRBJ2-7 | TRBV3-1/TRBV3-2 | TGTGCCAGCAGCCCCCAGCCTAGCGGGACCTACGAGCAGTACTTC | CASSPQPSGTYEQYF
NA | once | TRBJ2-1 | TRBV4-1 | TGCGCCAGCAGCCAAGGTGATCTAGGTCCTTACAATGAGCAGTTCTTC | CASSQGDLGPYNEQFF
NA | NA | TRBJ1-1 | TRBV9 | TGTGCCAGCAGCGTAAATCCAGGCCCTATGAACACTGAAGCTTTCTTT | CASSVNPGPMNTEAFF
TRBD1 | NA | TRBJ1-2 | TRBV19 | TGTGCCAGTAGGAACAGGGGGGATAACTATGGCTACACCTTC | CASRNRGDNYGYTF
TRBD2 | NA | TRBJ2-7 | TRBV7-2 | TGTGCCAGCAGCTTGCGGCGGGAGGGCCGGTACGAGCAGTACTTC | CASSLRREGRYEQYF
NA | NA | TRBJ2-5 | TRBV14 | TGTGCCAGCAGCCTTGGGACTTTTAAAGAGACCCAGTACTTC | CASSLGTFKETQYF
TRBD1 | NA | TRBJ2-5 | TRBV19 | TGTGCCAGTAGCCTTGGGACAGGGGGATGGGAGACCCAGTACTTC | CASSLGTGGWETQYF
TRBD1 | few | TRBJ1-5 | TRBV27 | TGTGCCAGCAGTTCACAGGGGGTACAGCCCCAGCATTTT | CASSSQGVQPQHF
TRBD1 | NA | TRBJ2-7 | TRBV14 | TGTGCCAGCAGCCAATCCACAGGGGCCTACGAGCAGTACTTC | CASSQSTGAYEQYF
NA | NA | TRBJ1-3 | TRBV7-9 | TGTGCCGTAACGGAAGACTCTGGAAACACCATATATTTT | CAVTEDSGNTIYF
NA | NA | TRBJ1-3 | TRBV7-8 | TGTGCCAGCAGCTTCTCTACAGGGTCCCTTCGGAACACCATATATTTT | CASSFSTGSLRNTIYF
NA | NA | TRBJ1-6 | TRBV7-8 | TGTGCCAGCAGCCTCCGAGGAGAGTATAATTCACCCCTCCACTTT | CASSLRGEYNSPLHF
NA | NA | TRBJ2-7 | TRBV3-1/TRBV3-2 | TGTGCCAGCAGCCAAGATCTTGGAGGGCTAAAATCCTACGAGCAGTACTTC | CASSQDLGGLKSYEQYF
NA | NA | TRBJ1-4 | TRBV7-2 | TGTGCCAGCAGTTTAATGTCCCCTGCAACTAATGAAAAACTGTTTTTT | CASSLMSPATNEKLFF
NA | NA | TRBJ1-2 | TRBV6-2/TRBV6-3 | TGTGCCAGCAGTTACTCTCCCCAGGTCCTTGGCTACACCTTC | CASSYSPQVLGYTF
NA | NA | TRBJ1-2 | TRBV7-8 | TGTGCCAGCAGCCCTGGGGCCGGGTTGAGTGGCTACACCTTC | CASSPGAGLSGYTF
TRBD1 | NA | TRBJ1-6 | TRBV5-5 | TGTGCCAGCAGCTTAGCAGGGGGTAACAATTCACCCCTCCACTTT | CASSLAGGNNSPLHF
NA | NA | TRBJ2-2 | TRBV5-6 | TGTGCCAGCAGCTTCCACAGGGTCAGGGGGGAGCTGTTTTTT | CASSFHRVRGELFF
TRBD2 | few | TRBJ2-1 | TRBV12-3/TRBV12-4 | TGTGCCAGCAGCTCGGGAGGTGTATACGAGCAGTTCTTC | CASSSGGVYEQFF
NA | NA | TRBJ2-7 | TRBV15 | TGTGCCACCAGCAGAGATGGGGGGCTCTCCTACGAGCAGTACTTC | CATSRDGGLSYEQYF
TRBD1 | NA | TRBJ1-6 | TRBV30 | TGTGCCTGGGACAGGGTAACAGGGTCACCCCTCCACTTT | CAWDRVTGSPLHF
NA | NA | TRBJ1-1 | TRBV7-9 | TGTGCCAGCAGCTTCGCGGGTAGAAGAACTGAAGCTTTCTTT | CASSFAGRRTEAFF
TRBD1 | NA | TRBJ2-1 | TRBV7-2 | TGTGCCAGCAGCCTGCAGGGGGCATTGTCCTACAATGAGCAGTTCTTC | CASSLQGALSYNEQFF
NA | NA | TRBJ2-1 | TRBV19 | TGTGCCAGTAGTATAGTTTCGAGGGAGCAGTTCTTC | CASSIVSREQFF
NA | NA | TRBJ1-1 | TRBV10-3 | TGTGCCATCAGCAGGGGTGTCACTGAAGCTTTCTTT | CAISRGVTEAFF
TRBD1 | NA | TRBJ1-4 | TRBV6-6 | TGTGCCAGCAGTCGGCTGGCCGGGACAGGTCCGCCGAGCCCCTCTGAAAAACTGTTTTTT | CASSRLAGTGPPSPSEKLFF
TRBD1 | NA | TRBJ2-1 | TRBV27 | TGTGCCACCTACAGACAGGGAACGGGGAATGAGCAGTTCTTC | CATYRQGTGNEQFF
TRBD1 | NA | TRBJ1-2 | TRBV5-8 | TGTGCCAGCAGCACGCAGGGGGCGCGCTATGGCTACACCTTC | CASSTQGARYGYTF
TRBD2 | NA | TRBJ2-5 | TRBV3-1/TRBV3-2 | TGTGCCAGCAGCCCTCTAGCGGGAGGATGGGTAGAGACCCAGTACTTC | CASSPLAGGWVETQYF
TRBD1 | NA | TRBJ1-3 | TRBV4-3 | TGCGCCAGCAGCCTGCACAGGGGGGCTGGAAACACCATATATTTT | CASSLHRGAGNTIYF
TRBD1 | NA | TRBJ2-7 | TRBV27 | TGTGCCAGCAGAGGACAGGCCGTGCCCTACGAGCAGTACTTC | CASRGQAVPYEQYF
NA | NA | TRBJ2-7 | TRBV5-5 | TGTGCCAGCAGCCACGCCAACCGACAAGTCACGGACGAGCAGTACTTC | CASSHANRQVTDEQYF
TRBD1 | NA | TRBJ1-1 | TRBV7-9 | TGTGCCAGCAGGCCCGGGACAGGGAACACTGAAGCTTTCTTT | CASRPGTGNTEAFF
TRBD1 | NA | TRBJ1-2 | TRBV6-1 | TGTGCCAGCAGTGAACAGACAGGGGTTAACTATGGCTACACCTTC | CASSEQTGVNYGYTF
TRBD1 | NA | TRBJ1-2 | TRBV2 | TGTGCCAGCACCCGGGACAGGGAGGGCTATGGCTACACCTTC | CASTRDREGYGYTF
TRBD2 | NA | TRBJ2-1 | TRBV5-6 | TGTGCCAGCAGCCCTTGGACAGCGGGAGCCTACAATGAGCAGTTCTTC | CASSPWTAGAYNEQFF
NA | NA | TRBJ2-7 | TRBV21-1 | TGTGCCAGCAGCAAAGTGGCAGGGCGGGGCTACGAGCAGTACTTC | CASSKVAGRGYEQYF
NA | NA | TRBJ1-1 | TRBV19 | TGTGCCAGTAGTGTTGCCCAGGGATTCTACACTGAAGCTTTCTTT | CASSVAQGFYTEAFF
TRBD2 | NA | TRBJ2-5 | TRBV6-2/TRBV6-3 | TGTGCCAGCAGCGGACTAGCGGGGGTTAACCTGAGGGGGACCCAGTACTTC | CASSGLAGVNLRGTQYF
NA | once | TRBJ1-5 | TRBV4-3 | TGCGCCAGCAGCGGGAGCCATACTTCTTATCAGCCCCAGCATTTT | CASSGSHTSYQPQHF
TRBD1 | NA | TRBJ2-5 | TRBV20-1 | TGCAGTGCTAGTCTTTTGGTGACAGGGGTGTCGGGGGAGACCCAGTACTTC | CSASLLVTGVSGETQYF
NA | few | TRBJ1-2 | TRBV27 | TGTGCCAGCAGTTTAAAGGACAGCTACTATGGCTACACCTTC | CASSLKDSYYGYTF